The table lists the clone carrying this T cell receptor (beta chain) with a few counts. Under 3 months was the duration of disease in ophthalmopathy patients, who also had a Clinical Activity Score of at least 3 and a NOSPECS grade of at least 4. This specimen belongs to a study of T cells in Graves' hyperthyroidism and ophthalmopathy. RNA transcripts were the template for amplifying TCR beta CDR3 regions. Initially, a first-round RT-PCR of the TCR CDR3 employed the HTBI primer set. TCRdb reprocessed the multiplex PCR reads via MiXCR and lists one record per CDR3 protein. The sample carries approximately 490,000 distinct CDR3 sequences, about 22% recorded once. Per the germline V gene, CDR1 is DFQATT and CDR2 is SNEGSKA (reference sequence). Trimming at V came to 6 bases and at J to 3 bases, leaving 10 bases not matched to a gene. This CDR3 is built from 16 residues.

The sequencing sample was made of blood. The origin of this receptor is a woman in her seventies with Graves' ophthalmopathy. This rearrangement joins TRBV20-1 to TRBJ2-4; 11 nucleotides agree with TRBD2. The CDR3 nucleotides read TGCAGTGCCGCCATAGCGGGAGGGTACGACAAAAACATTCAGTACTTC. This encodes CSAAIAGGYDKNIQYF.